These 15 T cell receptor beta chains came from one sample sequenced in a study of T cells after yellow fever vaccination. Using its own MiXCR run on the 5' RACE reads, TCRdb lists one record per CDR3 protein. The sample lists 100,000 to 150,000 distinct CDR3 sequences; 8.9% were seen once. The sample consisted of CD8+ T cells sorted from PBMCs, taken on the day of the yellow fever booster vaccination. The receptors originated from a man between 18 and 29 years old who received the YFV17D yellow fever vaccine.

The chain carries TRBV29-1 and TRBJ1-4; maybe TRBD1 (5 bases). The V end lost 3 bases, the J end lost 8 bases, and 19 bases lay between the germline ends. Germline assignment: CDR1 SQVTM and CDR2 ANQGSEA. CDR3 length equals 15 residues. This chain's CDR3 is CSVDASGEGQEKLFF. In DNA form, the CDR3 reads TGCAGCGTTGACGCCTCTGGAGAGGGGCAGGAAAAACTGTTTTTT.

At least ten counts were recorded for this clonotype. The chain has TRBV7-2 and TRBJ2-3, with a tentative D call TRBD1 (6 bases). The CDR3 consists of 12 residues. Germline-derived CDR1 and CDR2 are SGHTA and FQGNSA. V lost 8 bases and J 11 bases, leaving 17 bases between the germline ends. This CDR3 is CASLLGDIEQYF. In nucleotides, the CDR3 is TGTGCCAGCCTCTTAGGGGACATTGAGCAGTATTTT.

The chain links TRBV20-1 to TRBJ2-7; D gene uncertain. The CDR3 extends over 12 amino acids. Trimming pared 6 bases from V and 3 bases from J, leaving 12 bases between. Germline CDR1 DFQATT, CDR2 SNEGSKA (reference sequence). Written as DNA, the CDR3 is TGCAGTGCCCATGGGTTGGGCTACGAGCAGTACTTC. This encodes CSAHGLGYEQYF.

This clonotype was picked up a small number of times. The V and J genes are TRBV7-2 and TRBJ2-7; tentatively, D is TRBD2 (7 bases). Trimming removed 5 bases from V and 3 bases from J, with 20 bases in between. Germline CDR1 reads SGHTA; CDR2 reads FQGNSA. The CDR3 totals 16 residues. Here the CDR3 reads CASSPLGGQGSYEQYF. CDR3 bases: TGTGCCAGCAGCCCGCTGGGGGGGCAGGGGAGCTACGAGCAGTACTTC.

V usage is TRBV5-4 and J usage is TRBJ1-2, with TRBD1 matching 7 bases. The CDR3 is made up of 18 amino acids. V dropped 4 bases and J dropped 7; count of bases not matched to a gene: 22. CDR1 and CDR2 (germline): SGHNT, YYREEE (reference sequence). The CDR3 sequence: CASSQGQMSSRRSFGYTF. Here the CDR3 DNA reads TGTGCCAGCAGCCAGGGACAGATGAGCTCGAGGAGGAGTTTTGGCTACACCTTC.

Ten or more counts support this clonotype. This chain uses TRBV15 with TRBJ2-5; D gene ambiguous. Trimming stripped 1 base from V and 2 bases from J, with 2 bases between. Germline CDR1 reads LNHNV; CDR2 reads YYDKDF (reference sequence). There are 12 residues in the CDR3. CDR3 nucleotide sequence: TGTGCCACCAGCAGAGTGCAAGAGACCCAGTACTTC. It codes for CATSRVQETQYF.

The J gene is TRBJ2-2, the V gene TRBV5-1; the D gene is possibly TRBD1 (5 bases). Trimming took 0 bases from V and 0 from J, leaving 6 bases between them. The CDR3 extends over 15 amino acids. Germline lookup yields CDR1 SGHRS and CDR2 YFSETQ. CDR3 sequence: CASSLGQTNTGELFF. The CDR3 bases are TGCGCCAGCAGCTTGGGACAGACGAACACCGGGGAGCTGTTTTTT.

The chain employs TRBV7-3 and TRBJ2-1, with D tentatively TRBD2 (7 bases). With 5 bases removed from V and 15 bases from J, the gap between germline ends came to 26 bases. Germline CDR1 is SGHTA and CDR2 is FQGTGA. CDR3 size: 15 residues. CDR3 protein: CASSIHGGGGLDRFF. CDR3 bases: TGTGCCAGCAGCATCCATGGGGGGGGCGGCCTCGATAGGTTCTTC. Full variable domain (rest looked up from reference TRBV7-3 and TRBJ2-1): GAGVSQTPSNKVTEKGKYVELRCDPISGHTALYWYRQSLGQGPEFLIYFQGTGAADDSGLPNDRFFAVRPEGSVSTLKIQRTERGDSAVYLCASSIHGGGGLDRFFGPGTRLTVL.

This clonotype has a handful of counts. The chain recombines TRBV12-3 or TRBV12-4 with TRBJ2-7; 7 bases match TRBD2. The junction had 10 bases not matched to a gene; V was cut back by 4 bases and J by 4 bases. The CDR3 runs 15 residues. The CDR3 region has the DNA TGTGCCAGCAGTTCCCTTGGGGGGGGGTTTTACGAGCAGTACTTC. Translated: CASSSLGGGFYEQYF.

J is TRBJ1-1 and V is TRBV7-7; possibly TRBD1 for D (6 bases). This CDR3 has 14 amino acids. Germline V gives CDR1 SSHAT, CDR2 FNYEAQ (reference sequence). Deletions cut 5 bases from V and 0 bases from J, with 10 bases between. CDR3 sequence reads: CASSKDRVNTEAFF. Here the CDR3 DNA reads TGTGCCAGCAGCAAGGACAGAGTGAACACTGAAGCTTTCTTT.

The sample holds one count of this clonotype. The rearrangement joins TRBV5-1 to TRBJ2-3, with TRBD1 matching 8 bases. The CDR3 covers 15 residues. The trim removed 5 bases at V and 0 bases at J, leaving 5 bases unmatched. Per the germline V gene, CDR1 is SGHRS and CDR2 is YFSETQ. The CDR3 sequence: CASSPGQASTDTQYF. In DNA, the CDR3 is TGCGCCAGCAGTCCGGGACAGGCTAGCACAGATACGCAGTATTTT.

This clonotype was observed a handful of times. V gene TRBV7-9 combines with J gene TRBJ2-7, with D hard to call. Germline CDR1 reads SEHNR; CDR2 reads FQNEAQ (reference sequence). The CDR3 extends over 15 amino acids. The V and J ends lost 5 bases and 4 bases respectively, with 18 bases between them. In DNA, the CDR3 is TGTGCCAGCAGCCCTCCCCTTGGGGAAAGGTACGAGCAGTACTTC. Its translation is CASSPPLGERYEQYF.

The J gene is TRBJ1-1, the V gene TRBV7-2, with 9 bases lining up with TRBD1. CDR1 is SGHTA, CDR2 FQGNSA, per germline. This CDR3 is built from 16 residues. Trimming cost V 2 bases and J 0 bases; bases outside gene matches: 4. The CDR3 loop reads CASSLLGQGLNTEAFF. Written as DNA, the CDR3 is TGTGCCAGCAGCTTATTGGGACAGGGATTGAACACTGAAGCTTTCTTT. The full variable domain, with the rest looked up from reference TRBV7-2 and TRBJ1-1, is GAGVSQSPSNKVTEKGKDVELRCDPISGHTALYWYRQSLGQGLEFLIYFQGNSAPDKSGLPSDRFSAERTGGSVSTLTIQRTQQEDSAVYLCASSLLGQGLNTEAFFGQGTRLTVV.

This clonotype was recorded a few times. This rearrangement joins TRBV11-2 to TRBJ2-1; TRBD2 agrees at 8 bases. This CDR3 has 15 residues. V lost 6 bases and J lost 5; bases outside the gene matches: 9. Looked up from germline, CDR1 is SGHAT and CDR2 is FQNNGV. The chain's CDR3 is CASSFSGGPDNEQFF. The CDR3 nucleotides read TGTGCCAGCAGTTTTTCGGGGGGGCCTGACAATGAGCAGTTCTTC.

The CDR3 DNA is TGTGCCAGCAGTTATCAGGGTCAGCCCCAGCATTTT. This codes for CASSYQGQPQHF. The V call is TRBV6-5, the J call TRBJ1-5; D is possibly TRBD1 (5 bases). This CDR3 has 12 residues. The germline V and J ends were trimmed by 3 bases and 6 bases, with 6 bases remaining between them. Looked up from germline, CDR1 is MNHEY and CDR2 is SVGAGI.